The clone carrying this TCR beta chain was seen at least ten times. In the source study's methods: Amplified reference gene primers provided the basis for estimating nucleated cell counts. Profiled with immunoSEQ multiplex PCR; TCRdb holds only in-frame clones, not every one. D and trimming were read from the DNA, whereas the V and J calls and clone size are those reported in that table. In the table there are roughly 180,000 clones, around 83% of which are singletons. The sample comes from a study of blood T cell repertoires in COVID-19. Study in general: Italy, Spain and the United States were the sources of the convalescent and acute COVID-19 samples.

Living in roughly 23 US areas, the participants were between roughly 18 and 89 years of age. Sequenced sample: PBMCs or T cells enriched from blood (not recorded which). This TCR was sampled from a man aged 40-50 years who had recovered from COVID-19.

The CDR3 DNA is TGTGCCAGCAGTCCCCCCACAGGGCAAGGCTACACCTTC. This translates into CASSPPTGQGYTF. V usage is TRBV6-5 and J usage is TRBJ1-2; D may be TRBD1 (6 bases). CDR3 size: 13 residues. CDR1 and CDR2 from the germline V gene are MNHEY and SVGAGI. V was cut by 5 bases and J by 8 bases, with 15 bases left in between.